Each of the 26 T cell receptor beta chains below was sequenced from the same sample in a study of radiotherapy plus CTLA-4 blockade in lung cancer. Clones were sequenced by immunoSEQ multiplex PCR, and TCRdb holds only the in-frame ones, with some missing. This sample has 13,000 to 15,000 clones; around 87% occur once, and the top ten carry 13% to 15%. Sequenced here: peripheral blood, sampled from a patient treated with radiotherapy plus ipilimumab. These TCRs come from a human donor with non-small cell lung cancer that progressed on radiotherapy plus ipilimumab. Some clones in this sample may be carry-over from other donors' samples.

The chain combines TRBV5-1 with TRBJ1-1; D is unresolved. From germline, CDR1 is SGHRS and CDR2 YFSETQ. Trimming removed 1 base from V and 4 bases from J, with 14 bases in between. CDR3 length equals 15 residues. CDR3 sequence reads: CASSLQAREGTEAFF. Written as DNA, the CDR3 is TGCGCCAGCAGCTTGCAGGCCCGGGAGGGCACTGAAGCTTTCTTT.

The CDR3 nucleotides read TGTGCCAGCAGGGGACTAGCGGGAGGTGACAATGAGCAGTTCTTC. Translated, it gives CASRGLAGGDNEQFF. The V and J genes are TRBV6-5 and TRBJ2-1; 15 nucleotides line up with TRBD2. The CDR3 runs 15 residues. Germline CDR1 and CDR2: MNHEY and SVGAGI. Trimming took 6 bases from V and 5 from J; bases not matched to a gene: 2.

This chain connects TRBV6-5 to TRBJ1-2; D is possibly TRBD1 (5 bases). V lost 5 bases and J 7 bases, leaving 20 bases between the germline ends. Looked up from germline, CDR1 is MNHEY and CDR2 is SVGAGI. The CDR3 loop spans 15 amino acids. DNA of the CDR3: TGTGCCAGCAGTCCTCTTCAGGGATTCCACGGTGGCTACACCTTC. Translation gives CASSPLQGFHGGYTF.

This rearrangement joins TRBV27 to TRBJ2-7; D gene uncertain. The germline gives CDR1 MNHEY, CDR2 SMNVEV (reference sequence). This CDR3 has 17 amino acids. The germline V and J ends were trimmed by 0 bases and 4 bases, with 19 bases remaining between them. In DNA form, the CDR3 reads TGTGCCAGCAGTTTATCGGTTTCCTCGAACTCGATTTACGAGCAGTACTTC. Its protein product is CASSLSVSSNSIYEQYF.

CDR3 protein: CASSLQGSTGELFF. Written as DNA, the CDR3 is TGCGCCAGCAGCTTGCAGGGTTCAACCGGGGAGCTGTTTTTT. This chain connects TRBV5-1 to TRBJ2-2; tentative D call: TRBD1 (5 bases). The V end lost 1 base, the J end lost 5 bases, and 9 bases lay between the germline ends. The CDR3 has 14 residues. Germline CDR1 is SGHRS and CDR2 is YFSETQ. The full variable domain, rest sourced from reference TRBV5-1 and TRBJ2-2, is KAGVTQTPRYLIKTRGQQVTLSCSPISGHRSVSWYQQTPGQGLQFLFEYFSETQRNKGNFPGRFSGRQFSNSRSEMNVSTLELGDSALYLCASSLQGSTGELFFGEGSRLTVL.

This chain uses TRBV11-2 with TRBJ2-3, with TRBD2 identical over 7 bases. Trimming cost V 3 bases and J 1 base; bases outside gene matches: 4. In germline, CDR1 is SGHAT, CDR2 FQNNGV. The CDR3 has 15 residues. The CDR3 spells CASSFRRGGTDTQYF. CDR3 DNA: TGTGCCAGCAGCTTCCGACGGGGGGGCACAGATACGCAGTATTTT.

V and J are TRBV11-1 and TRBJ2-2; 8 bases fit TRBD2. The CDR3 is made up of 17 amino acids. V dropped 6 bases and J dropped 2; count of bases not matched to a gene: 11. Germline assignment: CDR1 SGHAT and CDR2 FQDESV (reference sequence). For the CDR3, the DNA is TGTGCCAGCAGTTCCGGGGGCCTAGCGGGTAACACCGGGGAGCTGTTTTTT. It yields the protein CASSSGGLAGNTGELFF. The variable domain in full, completed from reference TRBV11-1 and TRBJ2-2, reads EAEVAQSPRYKITEKSQAVAFWCDPISGHATLYWYRQILGQGPELLVQFQDESVVDDSQLPKDRFSAERLKGVDSTLKIQPAELGDSAMYLCASSSGGLAGNTGELFFGEGSRLTVL.

The rearrangement uses TRBV14 and TRBJ2-7, with 7 positions matching TRBD2. V lost 4 bases to trimming and J lost 1 base; unmatched junction nucleotides: 7. Germline V gives CDR1 SGHDN, CDR2 FVKESK. This CDR3 has 15 amino acids. This chain's CDR3 is CASSLSWGGSYEQYF. The CDR3, as DNA: TGTGCCAGCAGCCTCTCATGGGGGGGATCCTACGAGCAGTACTTC. The complete variable domain, with remaining parts taken from reference TRBV14 and TRBJ2-7, reads EAGVTQFPSHSVIEKGQTVTLRCDPISGHDNLYWYRRVMGKEIKFLLHFVKESKQDESGMPNNRFLAERTGGTYSTLKVQPAELEDSGVYFCASSLSWGGSYEQYFGPGTRLTVT.

V usage is TRBV27 and J usage is TRBJ2-2; D not resolved. The germline V gene encodes CDR1 MNHEY and CDR2 SMNVEV (reference sequence). V gave up 4 bases and J gave up 5 bases, with 5 bases separating them. CDR3 length equals 12 residues. The CDR3 DNA follows: TGTGCCAGCAGTTCCGTGACCGGGGAGCTGTTTTTT. Protein sequence: CASSSVTGELFF.

This sequence joins TRBV6-1 and TRBJ2-2; 9 bases are shared with TRBD1. The CDR3 has 14 amino acids. Trimming took 11 bases from V and 5 from J; bases not matched to a gene: 9. Germline-derived CDR1 and CDR2 are MNHNS and SASEGT. In DNA form, the CDR3 reads TGTGCCGCTAAGGACAGGGGTTGGACCGGGGAGCTGTTTTTT. Amino acid sequence: CAAKDRGWTGELFF.

This rearrangement joins TRBV4-2 to TRBJ2-2, with D possibly being TRBD1 (5 bases). The CDR3 totals 16 residues. Germline CDR1 LGHNA, CDR2 YNFKEQ. The ends were cut back, 0 bases at V and 7 bases at J, with 15 bases in the middle. CDR3 sequence: CASSQDVRVYGGELFF. CDR3 nucleotide sequence: TGTGCCAGCAGCCAAGATGTCAGGGTATATGGCGGGGAGCTGTTTTTT.

The table lists this clone with a count of one. The V gene is TRBV4-3, the J gene TRBJ2-1, with TRBD2 identical over 11 bases. CDR3 length: 19 amino acids. Germline trimming cut 0 bases from V and 4 bases from J; bases unmatched to any gene: 11. Germline values: CDR1 LGHNA, CDR2 YSLEER. Here the CDR3 reads CASSQEWASGRSYYNEQFF. The CDR3 DNA reads TGCGCCAGCAGCCAAGAGTGGGCTAGCGGGAGGTCATATTACAATGAGCAGTTCTTC.

The chain combines TRBV2 with TRBJ2-4, with D maybe TRBD2 (6 bases). Trimming took off 9 bases at V and 0 bases at J, with 12 bases between the two ends. Germline V gene data show CDR1 as SNHLY and CDR2 as FYNNEI. The CDR3 consists of 14 residues. CDR3 sequence: CASHGTLAKNIQYF. The CDR3 coding sequence is TGTGCCAGTCATGGGACTCTAGCCAAAAACATTCAGTACTTC.

The rearrangement joins TRBV9 to TRBJ1-4; no reliable D call. This CDR3 spans 13 amino acids. The ends were cut back, 6 bases at V and 5 bases at J, with 11 bases in the middle. Germline V gene lookup returns CDR1 SGDLS and CDR2 YYNGEE. The CDR3 loop reads CASTGRQNEKLFF. In nucleotides, the CDR3 is TGTGCCAGCACAGGCCGGCAGAATGAAAAACTGTTTTTT.

The chain carries TRBV7-2 and TRBJ2-7; tentatively, D is TRBD1 (8 bases). CDR3 size: 13 residues. CDR1 is SGHTA, CDR2 FQGNSA, per germline. V lost 5 bases to trimming and J lost 6 bases, with 14 bases between them. Here the CDR3 DNA reads TGTGCCAGCAGCACAGGGGGGGTGAGCGAGCAGTACTTC. Encoded protein: CASSTGGVSEQYF.

On this clone: An end of the junction does not agree with germline; a read error may underlie this. The same CDR3 is also encoded by other DNA sequences in this sample. The rearrangement links TRBV6-1 to TRBJ2-2, with TRBD2 matching 12 bases. The CDR3 is 15 amino acids. Germline lookup yields CDR1 MNHNS and CDR2 SASEGT. The CDR3 sequence is CASSRLAGDTGELFF. The CDR3 DNA reads as TGTGCCAGCAGCCGACTAGCGGGGGACACTGGGGAGCTGTTTTTT.

This chain uses TRBV7-9 with TRBJ2-3; 12 nucleotides agree with TRBD1. The V and J ends lost 5 bases and 1 base, in that order; junction bases with no gene match: 10. The CDR3 length is 18 residues. The germline V gene has CDR1 SEHNR and CDR2 FQNEAQ (reference sequence). The CDR3: CASSIPGQGARGTDTQYF. The CDR3 region has the DNA TGTGCCAGCAGCATACCGGGACAGGGGGCGCGAGGCACAGATACGCAGTATTTT.

The chain combines TRBV13 with TRBJ2-2, with 7 bases matching TRBD2. The CDR3 has 16 amino acids. The junction had 7 bases not matched to a gene; V was cut back by 5 bases and J by 1 base. Germline CDR1 and CDR2: PRHDT and FYEKMQ (reference sequence). The CDR3 protein is CASSPRAGMNTGELFF. CDR3 sequence (DNA): TGTGCCAGCAGCCCCCGAGCGGGGATGAACACCGGGGAGCTGTTTTTT.

J is TRBJ2-7 and V is TRBV2; 8 bases are shared with TRBD2. Trimming at V came to 4 bases and at J to 6 bases, leaving 8 bases not matched to a gene. Looked up from germline, CDR1 is SNHLY and CDR2 is FYNNEI. The CDR3 has 14 amino acids. DNA of the CDR3: TGTGCCAGCAGTGTTAGCGGGGAATGGGGCGAGCAGTACTTC. Its translation: CASSVSGEWGEQYF. The full variable domain, with the rest looked up from reference TRBV2 and TRBJ2-7, is EPEVTQTPSHQVTQMGQEVILRCVPISNHLYFYWYRQILGQKVEFLVSFYNNEISEKSEIFDDQFSVERPDGSNFTLKIRSTKLEDSAMYFCASSVSGEWGEQYFGPGTRLTVT.

This clone came up a few times. The rearrangement joins TRBV2 to TRBJ1-4; possible D gene TRBD1, 5 bases. The ends were cut back, 7 bases at V and 5 bases at J, with 11 bases in the middle. Germline assignment: CDR1 SNHLY and CDR2 FYNNEI. CDR3 size: 13 residues. The chain's CDR3 is CASNWDFNEKLFF. The CDR3 DNA sequence: TGTGCCAGCAACTGGGACTTCAATGAAAAACTGTTTTTT. Variable domain in full (rest from reference TRBV2 and TRBJ1-4): EPEVTQTPSHQVTQMGQEVILRCVPISNHLYFYWYRQILGQKVEFLVSFYNNEISEKSEIFDDQFSVERPDGSNFTLKIRSTKLEDSAMYFCASNWDFNEKLFFGSGTQLSVL.

The rearrangement uses TRBV7-8 and TRBJ1-4; 7 bases line up with TRBD1. The CDR3 consists of 14 residues. Germline loops: CDR1 SGHVS, CDR2 FQNEAQ. Trimming at V came to 4 bases and at J to 5 bases, leaving 4 bases not matched to a gene. The CDR3 loop is CASSSGQPNEKLFF. The CDR3, as DNA: TGTGCCAGCAGCTCGGGACAGCCAAATGAAAAACTGTTTTTT.

The count of this clone is one. The chain has TRBV10-1 and TRBJ1-1, with D unclear. CDR3 length: 13 residues. V lost 6 bases and J lost 0, with 8 bases in between. Germline V gene data show CDR1 as WNHNN and CDR2 as SYGVQD (reference sequence). The CDR3 DNA reads TGCGCCAGCAGACGGGAAATGAACACTGAAGCTTTCTTT. It is translated as CASRREMNTEAFF.

The chain joins TRBV5-8 to TRBJ2-7, with D possibly matching TRBD2 (5 bases). Germline V gene sequence: CDR1 SGHTS, CDR2 YDEGEE. There are 18 residues in the CDR3. V shed 5 bases and J shed 5 bases, with 29 bases lying between them. The CDR3 is CASSFFLSGDPESDEQYF. CDR3 DNA sequence: TGTGCCAGCAGTTTCTTCCTAAGCGGAGACCCGGAGAGCGACGAGCAGTACTTC.

The rearrangement links TRBV5-1 to TRBJ2-2, with D tentatively TRBD2 (5 bases). The V gene's germline CDR1 is SGHRS and CDR2 YFSETQ. V was pared by 5 bases and J by 1 base, with 12 bases between. This CDR3 comprises 15 residues. The CDR3 spells CASSREQMNTGELFF. CDR3 nucleotide sequence: TGCGCCAGCAGTAGGGAGCAGATGAACACCGGGGAGCTGTTTTTT. The whole variable domain, remainder taken from reference TRBV5-1 and TRBJ2-2, is KAGVTQTPRYLIKTRGQQVTLSCSPISGHRSVSWYQQTPGQGLQFLFEYFSETQRNKGNFPGRFSGRQFSNSRSEMNVSTLELGDSALYLCASSREQMNTGELFFGEGSRLTVL.

The chain links TRBV2 to TRBJ2-3, with 9 nucleotides matching TRBD2. J gave up 6 bases and V 4 bases, and 8 bases lay outside the gene matches. Germline-derived CDR1 and CDR2 are SNHLY and FYNNEI. The CDR3 is 15 residues long. The CDR3 DNA reads TGTGCCAGCAGTGTTGCTAGCGGGGTTCGTGATACGCAGTATTTT. Translation gives CASSVASGVRDTQYF.

The J gene is TRBJ2-5, the V gene TRBV7-2, with 8 bases identical to TRBD1. The V segment lost 7 bases and the J segment 2 bases; nucleotides outside the gene matches: 6. The CDR3 consists of 14 residues. Germline values: CDR1 SGHTA, CDR2 FQGNSA. In DNA form, the CDR3 reads TGTGCCAGCACCACCAACAGGGGGCAAGAGACCCAGTACTTC. Residues: CASTTNRGQETQYF.